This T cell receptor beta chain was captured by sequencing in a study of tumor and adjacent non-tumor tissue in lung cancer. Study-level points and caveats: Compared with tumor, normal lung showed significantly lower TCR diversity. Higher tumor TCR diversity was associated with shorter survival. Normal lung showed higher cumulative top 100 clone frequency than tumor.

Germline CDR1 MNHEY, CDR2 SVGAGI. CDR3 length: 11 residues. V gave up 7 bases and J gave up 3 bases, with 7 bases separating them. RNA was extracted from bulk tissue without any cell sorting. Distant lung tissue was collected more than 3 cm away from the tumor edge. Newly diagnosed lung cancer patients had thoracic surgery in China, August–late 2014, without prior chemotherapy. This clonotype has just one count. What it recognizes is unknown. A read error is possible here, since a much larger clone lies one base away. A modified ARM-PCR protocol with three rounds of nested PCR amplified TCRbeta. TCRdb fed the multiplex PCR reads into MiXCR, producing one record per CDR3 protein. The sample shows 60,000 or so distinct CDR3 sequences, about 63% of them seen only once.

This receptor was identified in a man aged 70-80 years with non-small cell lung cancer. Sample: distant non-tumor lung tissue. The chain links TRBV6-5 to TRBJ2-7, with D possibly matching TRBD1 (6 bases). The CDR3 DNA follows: TGTGCCAGCAAGGACAGCTACGAGCAGTACTTC. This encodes CASKDSYEQYF.